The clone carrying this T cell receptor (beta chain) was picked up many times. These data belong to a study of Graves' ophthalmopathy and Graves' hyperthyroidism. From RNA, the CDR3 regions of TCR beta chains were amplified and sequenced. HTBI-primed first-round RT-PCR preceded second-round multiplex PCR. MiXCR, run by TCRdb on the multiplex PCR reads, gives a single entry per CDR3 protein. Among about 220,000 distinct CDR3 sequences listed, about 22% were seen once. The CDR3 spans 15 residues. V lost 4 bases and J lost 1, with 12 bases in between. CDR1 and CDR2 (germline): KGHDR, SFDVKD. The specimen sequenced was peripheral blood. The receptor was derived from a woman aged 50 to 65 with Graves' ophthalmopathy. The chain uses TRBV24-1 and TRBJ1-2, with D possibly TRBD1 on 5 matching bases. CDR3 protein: CATSEGPDSNYGYTF. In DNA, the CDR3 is TGTGCCACCAGTGAGGGGCCTGACAGTAACTATGGCTACACCTTC.